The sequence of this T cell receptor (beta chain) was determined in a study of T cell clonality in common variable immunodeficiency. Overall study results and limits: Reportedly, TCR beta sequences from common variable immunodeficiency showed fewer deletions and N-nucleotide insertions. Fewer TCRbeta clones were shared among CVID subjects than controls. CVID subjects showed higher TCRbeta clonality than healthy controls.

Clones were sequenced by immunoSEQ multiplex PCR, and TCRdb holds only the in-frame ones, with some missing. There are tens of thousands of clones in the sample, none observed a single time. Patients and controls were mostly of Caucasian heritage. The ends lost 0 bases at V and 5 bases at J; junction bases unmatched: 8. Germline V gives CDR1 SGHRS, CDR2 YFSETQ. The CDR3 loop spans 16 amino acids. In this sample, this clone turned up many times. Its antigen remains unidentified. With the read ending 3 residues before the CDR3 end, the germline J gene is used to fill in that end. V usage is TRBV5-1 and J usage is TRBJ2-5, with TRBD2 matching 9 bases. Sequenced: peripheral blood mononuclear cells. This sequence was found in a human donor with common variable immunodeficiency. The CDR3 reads CASSLAQRGAGETQYF. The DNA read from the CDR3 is TGCGCCAGCAGCTTGGCCCAGCGGGGGGCCGGGGAGACC.